The 30 T cell receptor beta chains in this list originate from one sample, sequenced in a study of control samples from healthy donors and cancer patients (dated by TCRdb to 2020 to 2021). Libraries were made using the immunoSEQ multiplex PCR assay. TCRdb obtained this table from immuneACCESS and retained in-frame rearrangements with V and J assigned. These tables miss some clones; where compared with another copy, unresolved V genes account for less than half of the shortfall, and the remainder is unexplained. This sample is represented by about 150,000 clones; about 91% of them were singletons. The ten most abundant clones make up approximately 2% of the sample. Sequencing used blood. These receptor sequences come from a woman between 35 and 50 years old in good health.

As to this clone: The CDR3 ends on some other residue instead of the conserved phenylalanine or tryptophan, so this is likely a read error. It is unclear where the CDR3 begins or ends on the DNA, so no DNA is shown, and the CDR3 is as TCRdb lists it. The CDR3 spells CASSRGPPG. The chain is built from TRBV9 and TRBJ1-6; the table's D gene call, TRBD1, was not cross checked with the DNA. From its first to its last residue, the CDR3 has 9 amino acids. The germline gives CDR1 SGDLS, CDR2 YYNGEE.

Written as DNA, the CDR3 is TGTGCCAGCAGTTACAGGGATTCACCCCTCCACTTT. It specifies CASSYRDSPLHF. The chain carries TRBV6-5 and TRBJ1-6; D remains unclear. Germline V CDR1 and CDR2: MNHEY, SVGAGI. With 2 bases removed from V and 8 bases from J, the gap between germline ends came to 4 bases. The CDR3 length is 12 residues.

The rearrangement uses TRBV5-4 and TRBJ2-1, with D unresolved. Germline V gene sequence: CDR1 SGHNT, CDR2 YYREEE (reference sequence). The length of the CDR3 is 15 residues. V shed 0 bases and J shed 10 bases, with 17 bases lying between them. This chain's CDR3 is CASSLDGVGPREQFF. In DNA form, the CDR3 reads TGTGCCAGCAGCTTGGACGGAGTAGGGCCCAGGGAGCAGTTCTTC.

The gene calls are TRBV7-8 and TRBJ2-6; a possible D gene is TRBD1 (6 bases). V was clipped by 5 bases and J by 1 base, with 9 bases between them. Germline V gene data show CDR1 as SGHVS and CDR2 as FQNEAQ. The CDR3 consists of 15 residues. The CDR3 region is CASSAGASGANVLTF. CDR3 DNA: TGTGCCAGCAGCGCAGGGGCTTCTGGGGCCAACGTCCTGACTTTC.

This chain connects TRBV10-2 to TRBJ1-2, with 9 bases lining up with TRBD1. The V gene end was trimmed by 8 bases and the J gene end by 7 bases; junction bases not matched to a gene: 14. The CDR3 consists of 15 residues. The germline gives CDR1 WSHSY, CDR2 SAAADI. CDR3 nucleotides: TGCGCCAGCGTGGGACAGGGTCTGGATGGCCGTGGCTACACCTTC. It yields the protein CASVGQGLDGRGYTF.

V and J are TRBV2 and TRBJ2-7; D is unclear. V lost 3 bases and J lost 0, with 9 bases in between. The CDR3 extends over 14 amino acids. Germline V gene lookup returns CDR1 SNHLY and CDR2 FYNNEI. CDR3 nucleotides: TGTGCCAGCAGTGAGGATCGGAGCTCCTACGAGCAGTACTTC. This sequence encodes CASSEDRSSYEQYF.

The gene calls are TRBV4-1 and TRBJ1-4, with a tentative D call TRBD1 (5 bases). V was pared by 0 bases and J by 10 bases, with 18 bases between. CDR3 length equals 16 residues. Germline V gene lookup returns CDR1 MGHRA and CDR2 YSYEKL. The CDR3 region has the DNA TGCGCCAGCAGCCAAGACGGAGGCAGGCAAAGGGGAAAACTGTTTTTT. Translation: CASSQDGGRQRGKLFF.

The V call is TRBV4-1, the J call TRBJ1-2; D unclear. Per the germline V gene, CDR1 is MGHRA and CDR2 is YSYEKL. This CDR3 has 17 residues. V was pared by 2 bases and J by 1 base, with 17 bases between. The CDR3 loop reads CASSQSPTEGVNYGYTF. CDR3 coding DNA: TGCGCCAGCAGCCAATCCCCGACGGAAGGAGTTAACTATGGCTACACCTTC.

The chain carries TRBV2 and TRBJ2-5; TRBD2 agrees at 8 bases. Germline V gene sequence: CDR1 SNHLY, CDR2 FYNNEI. This CDR3 has 13 residues. The CDR3 here is CAREGGRRETQYF. CDR3 coding DNA: TGTGCTCGGGAGGGCGGCAGACGGGAGACCCAGTACTTC.

This chain joins TRBV7-7 and TRBJ1-1; D is perhaps TRBD1 (5 bases). The V gene lost 5 bases and the J gene lost 2 bases, with 12 bases spanning the gap. Germline-derived CDR1 and CDR2 are SSHAT and FNYEAQ (reference sequence). CDR3 length equals 14 residues. The CDR3 loop is CASSGRGRNTEAFF. CDR3 coding DNA: TGTGCCAGCAGCGGAAGGGGTCGAAACACTGAAGCTTTCTTT.

The chain links TRBV2 to TRBJ1-2; the D is unclear. Germline CDR1 and CDR2: SNHLY and FYNNEI. CDR3 length: 12 residues. Trimming shortened V by 6 bases and J by 2 bases, and 7 bases separated the two germline ends. This chain's CDR3 is CASRETNYGYTF. Here the CDR3 DNA reads TGTGCCAGCAGGGAGACGAACTATGGCTACACCTTC.

The chain carries TRBV11-2 and TRBJ1-5; D is unclear. There are 13 residues in the CDR3. Germline-derived CDR1 and CDR2 are SGHAT and FQNNGV. V was clipped by 3 bases and J by 7 bases, with 10 bases between them. The CDR3 loop reads CASSLVEGQPQHF. The CDR3 DNA reads as TGTGCCAGCAGCTTGGTTGAGGGACAGCCCCAGCATTTT. The variable domain in full, completed from reference TRBV11-2 and TRBJ1-5, reads EAGVAQSPRYKIIEKRQSVAFWCNPISGHATLYWYQQILGQGPKLLIQFQNNGVVDDSQLPKDRFSAERLKGVDSTLKIQPAKLEDSAVYLCASSLVEGQPQHFGDGTRLSIL.

V gene TRBV3-1 (or the pseudogene TRBV3-2) combines with J gene TRBJ2-7; no firm D call. Trimming stripped 8 bases from V and 4 bases from J, with 15 bases between. The germline V gene has CDR1 LGHDT and CDR2 YNNKEL (reference sequence). This CDR3 spans 13 amino acids. CDR3 residues: CASGRIDGYEQYF. CDR3 in DNA: TGTGCCAGCGGTCGAATAGACGGATACGAGCAGTACTTC.

The chain links TRBV6-5 to TRBJ1-6, with D perhaps matching TRBD1 (5 bases). V gave up 6 bases and J gave up 7 bases, with 16 bases separating them. The CDR3 is 15 amino acids. CDR1 is MNHEY, CDR2 SVGAGI, per germline. The CDR3 region has the DNA TGTGCCAGCAGCCGCTCCGGGACGGTAAATTCACCCCTCCACTTT. It codes for CASSRSGTVNSPLHF.

The chain carries TRBV14 and TRBJ2-2; D is uncertain. Germline CDR1 is SGHDN and CDR2 is FVKESK. This CDR3 is built from 13 residues. The V end lost 2 bases, the J end lost 4 bases, and 5 bases lay between the germline ends. CDR3 loop: CASSQFATGELFF. Here the CDR3 DNA reads TGTGCCAGCAGCCAATTTGCCACCGGGGAGCTGTTTTTT.

This chain uses TRBV4-1 with TRBJ2-3; 10 positions match TRBD1. The CDR3 contains 17 residues. V trimming: 4 bases; J trimming: 7 bases; junction bases outside the gene matches: 14. CDR1 and CDR2 (germline): MGHRA, YSYEKL. The CDR3 DNA is TGCGCCAGCAGCCTCCAAAGTTTCCGGGACAGGGGAAATACGCAGTATTTT. Translated, it gives CASSLQSFRDRGNTQYF.

As DNA, the CDR3 is TGTGCCAGCAGCTTACAGATCCGGGAGACCCAGTACTTC. This sequence encodes CASSLQIRETQYF. This chain joins TRBV11-2 and TRBJ2-5; D is unresolved. Trimming took off 2 bases at V and 5 bases at J, with 9 bases between the two ends. From germline, CDR1 is SGHAT and CDR2 FQNNGV. The length of the CDR3 is 13 residues.

The V gene is TRBV5-1, the J gene TRBJ2-5; 9 positions agree with TRBD2. Germline CDR1 reads SGHRS; CDR2 reads YFSETQ. The CDR3 extends over 17 amino acids. Trimming took 0 bases from V and 2 from J; bases not matched to a gene: 8. The CDR3 loop reads CASSLGSGGPIQETQYF. Written as DNA, the CDR3 is TGCGCCAGCAGCTTGGGTAGCGGGGGCCCCATTCAAGAGACCCAGTACTTC.

The V call is TRBV10-3, the J call TRBJ2-7, with 7 bases lining up with TRBD2. The CDR3 extends over 12 amino acids. Looked up from germline, CDR1 is ENHRY and CDR2 is SYGVKD. J lost 4 bases, V lost 11 bases, and 8 bases had no gene match. CDR3 sequence (DNA): TGTGCCTCCGGGGAGGGCCGATACGAGCAGTACTTC. It codes for CASGEGRYEQYF.

This clone was found once. This chain connects TRBV10-2 to TRBJ2-7; D is unclear. Germline assignment: CDR1 WSHSY and CDR2 SAAADI. This CDR3 comprises 14 residues. Trimming cost V 2 bases and J 0 bases, with 8 bases left between them. The CDR3 sequence is CASSERSVSYEQYF. The CDR3 DNA is TGCGCCAGCAGTGAGCGTTCAGTCTCCTACGAGCAGTACTTC.

The chain joins TRBV27 to TRBJ2-7, with 7 bases aligning to TRBD2. The CDR3 spans 16 residues. The V and J ends lost 6 bases and 2 bases, in that order; junction bases with no gene match: 13. CDR1 MNHEY and CDR2 SMNVEV come from the germline V gene (reference sequence). In nucleotides, the CDR3 is TGTGCCAGCAGGGGGGGGAGGACCTCGGGTGCCTACGAGCAGTACTTC. This sequence encodes CASRGGRTSGAYEQYF.

The chain carries TRBV3-1 (or the pseudogene TRBV3-2) and TRBJ2-3, with D perhaps TRBD2 (5 bases). The CDR3 is 13 residues long. Per germline, CDR1 LGHDT and CDR2 YNNKEL (reference sequence). V was shortened by 0 bases and J by 9 bases, with 10 bases between the two germline ends. CDR3 coding DNA: TGTGCCAGCAGCCAAGATCCACGGGGAACGCAGTATTTT. It is translated as CASSQDPRGTQYF.

The chain carries TRBV2 and TRBJ1-4, with a possible D match to TRBD1 (5 bases). Germline CDR1 SNHLY, CDR2 FYNNEI. V was clipped by 6 bases and J by 3 bases, with 11 bases between them. CDR3 length: 14 residues. In DNA form, the CDR3 reads TGTGCCAGCAGAAAGGACAACCCTAATGAAAAACTGTTTTTT. Its translation: CASRKDNPNEKLFF.

The gene calls are TRBV3-1 (or the pseudogene TRBV3-2) and TRBJ1-1, with TRBD1 as a possible D gene (6 bases). CDR1 is LGHDT and CDR2 is YNNKEL in the germline V gene (reference sequence). The V and J ends lost 5 bases and 8 bases respectively, with 15 bases between them. This CDR3 has 13 amino acids. This CDR3 is CASSIGGPREAFF. The CDR3 DNA reads as TGTGCCAGCAGCATCGGGGGCCCCCGGGAAGCTTTCTTT.

In this sample, this clone turned up a few times. The chain carries TRBV9 and TRBJ1-3; the D is unclear. The CDR3 contains 14 residues. The germline V gene encodes CDR1 SGDLS and CDR2 YYNGEE. Trimming stripped 4 bases from V and 1 base from J, with 9 bases between. As DNA, the CDR3 is TGTGCCAGCAGCCCGGGAGTTTCTGGAAACACCATATATTTT. Its translation is CASSPGVSGNTIYF.

On this clone: The sample carries other DNA sequences with the same CDR3. The rearrangement uses TRBV6-5 and TRBJ1-1; D remains unclear. V was shortened by 6 bases and J by 3 bases, with 8 bases between the two germline ends. Germline loops: CDR1 MNHEY, CDR2 SVGAGI. This CDR3 has 12 residues. Here the CDR3 DNA reads TGTGCCAGCAGAGGGCAGTACACTGAAGCTTTCTTT. Its protein product is CASRGQYTEAFF.

The genes are TRBV27 and TRBJ1-2, with D perhaps matching TRBD1 (6 bases). Germline CDR1 and CDR2: MNHEY and SMNVEV (reference sequence). The CDR3 has 14 residues. V lost 3 bases to trimming and J lost 7 bases, with 15 bases between them. CDR3 nucleotide sequence: TGTGCCAGCAGTTTTAACAGGGCTGAGGCTGGCTACACCTTC. It yields the protein CASSFNRAEAGYTF.

CDR3 residues: CSASAGGDVDEQFF. Here the CDR3 DNA reads TGCAGTGCTAGTGCCGGGGGGGATGTGGATGAGCAGTTCTTC. This rearrangement joins TRBV20-1 to TRBJ2-1; 8 nucleotides agree with TRBD2. CDR1 is DFQATT, CDR2 SNEGSKA, per germline (reference sequence). J was trimmed by 8 bases and V by 3 bases; bases with no gene match: 9. The CDR3 totals 14 residues.

The chain joins TRBV2 to TRBJ2-4; the match to TRBD1 covers 9 bases. Germline V CDR1 and CDR2: SNHLY, FYNNEI. The CDR3 is made up of 13 amino acids. Trimming removed 6 bases from V and 9 bases from J; junction bases left unmatched: 6. The CDR3 nucleotides read TGTGCCAGCAGGGACAGGGGTAAAGGCATTCAGTACTTC. Protein sequence: CASRDRGKGIQYF.

The rearrangement joins TRBV5-1 to TRBJ2-7, with D possibly being TRBD2 (6 bases). The CDR3 consists of 15 residues. Germline CDR1 SGHRS, CDR2 YFSETQ. The V end was cut by 0 bases, the J end by 3 bases, with 13 bases between. Here the CDR3 reads CASSLVGGPGYEQYF. The CDR3 coding sequence is TGCGCCAGCAGCTTGGTCGGAGGGCCAGGCTACGAGCAGTACTTC.